This T cell receptor beta chain was observed in a study of blood T cell repertoires in COVID-19 (dated by TCRdb to the early 2020s). Regarding the study in general: Collaborator samples came from the United States, Italy and Spain and covered acute and convalescent phases of COVID-19. HLA class I and class II types, where available, came from metadata supplied by the sample provider rather than from assay-based typing. The samples were drawn from two sources: the first 160 participants of the ongoing ImmuneRACE study, and some 1,300 subjects contributed by 6 global collaborators. The prospective study material was composed of cDNA or gDNA derived from T cells, B-cell-depleted T cells, or PBMCs. Deeply sampled blood TCRbeta repertoires from subjects exposed to, actively infected with, or recovered from COVID-19 were included in the dataset. A de-identified subject ID, COVID-19 status, age in years and sex were almost always included in the sample metadata. The repertoires were made available in a free public database intended to serve as a resource for research on the immune response to SARS-CoV-2.

From the cysteine up to the phenylalanine, the CDR3 has a length of 15 residues. Only CDR3 DNA remains: 45 bases, in frame from the first base. Per the germline V gene, SGHTS is the CDR1 and YDEGEE is the CDR2. Clipping removes 3 bases from V and 5 bases from J, with 10 as the unmatched junction base count. On the study overall, not on this receptor specifically: The amount of clinical and demographic metadata varied by source and participant and was provided uncurated.

At one collaborating source in Seattle, patients were enrolled during active infection and were followed longitudinally through the course of disease. Each collaborating institution followed its own protocols to collect whole blood in K2EDTA tubes. For TCRbeta analysis, collaborators shipped samples as frozen whole blood, isolated PBMCs, or DNA extracted from either of those sample types. To note about this clone: Its binding antigen is unknown. No base qualities exist here, and no much larger clone lies one base off it.

TCRbeta CDR3 regions were amplified from genomic DNA by means of the immunoSEQ Assay, a bias-controlled multiplex PCR. Per the authors' processing: Nucleated cell counts per sample were estimated from amplification of reference gene primers within the assay. Sequence reads were collapsed and filtered to measure the absolute abundance of every unique TCRbeta CDR3 rearrangement. For each sample, productive Simpson clonality was calculated by taking the square root of Simpson's diversity index across productive rearrangements. Entries here come from immuneACCESS through TCRdb and include only in-frame sequences with V and J called. Some clones fail to appear in such tables; in the studies checked, an unresolved V gene covers under half of the shortfall, and the cause of the remainder is unknown. For V, J and clone size, that table is used; D and trimming come from the DNA. The sample includes just over 300,000 clones, with nearly 90% observed a single time. Clones ranked in the top ten supply around 1.9% of the sample.

The material sequenced was peripheral blood. The source of this sequence is a woman aged 25 to 39 with COVID-19, enrolled during active disease. The V and J segments used are TRBV5-8 and TRBJ2-7, and 8 junction bases match TRBD1. The CDR3 protein sequence reads: CASSSSARGLNEQYF. The DNA reads as follows: TGTGCCAGCAGCTCCTCGGCCAGGGGGCTGAACGAGCAGTACTTC.